This T cell receptor beta chain was sequenced in a study of OX40 agonist ivuxolimab in advanced cancers. After removal of 5 bases from V and 3 bases from J, the junction contained 12 bases not matched to a gene. Germline values: CDR1 SGHKS, CDR2 YYEKEE (reference sequence). The CDR3 runs 16 residues. Sampled blood was obtained at baseline, cycle 4 day 1, and cycle 7 day 1. Assay used: immunoSEQ multiplex PCR; TCRdb lists only in-frame clones, some missing. The data contain about 54,000 clones, approximately 89% of them seen just once; the ten biggest clones take up approximately 3.5%. The rearrangement links TRBV5-5 to TRBJ2-7; 9 bases match TRBD1. This sample comprised CD4+ or CD8+ T cells sorted from blood, obtained in a trial of the OX40 agonist ivuxolimab. The source is an adult with an advanced solid tumor such as melanoma, head and neck, liver or kidney cancer. The CDR3 bases are TGTGCCAGCAGACGCCGACCGGGACAGGGAGTCTACGAGCAGTACTTC. Encoded protein: CASRRRPGQGVYEQYF.